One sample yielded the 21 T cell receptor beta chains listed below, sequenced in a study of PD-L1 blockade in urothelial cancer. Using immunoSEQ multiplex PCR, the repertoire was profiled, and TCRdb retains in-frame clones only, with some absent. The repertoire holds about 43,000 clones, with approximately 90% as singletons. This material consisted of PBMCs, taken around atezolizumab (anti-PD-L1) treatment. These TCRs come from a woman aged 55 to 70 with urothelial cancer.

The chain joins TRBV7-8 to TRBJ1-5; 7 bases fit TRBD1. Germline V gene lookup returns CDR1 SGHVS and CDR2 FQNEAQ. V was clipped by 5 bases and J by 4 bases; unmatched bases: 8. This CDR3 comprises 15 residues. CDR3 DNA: TGTGCCAGCAGCATCCTCGGACAGGCTAATCAGCCCCAGCATTTT. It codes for CASSILGQANQPQHF.

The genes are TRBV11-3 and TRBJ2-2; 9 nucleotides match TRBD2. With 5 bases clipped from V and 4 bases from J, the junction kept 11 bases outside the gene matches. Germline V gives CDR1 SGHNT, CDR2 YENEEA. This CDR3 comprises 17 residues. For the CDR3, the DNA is TGTGCCAGCAGCCACCGGGAGCGGGAGGATTTCACCGGGGAGCTGTTTTTT. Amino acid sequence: CASSHREREDFTGELFF.

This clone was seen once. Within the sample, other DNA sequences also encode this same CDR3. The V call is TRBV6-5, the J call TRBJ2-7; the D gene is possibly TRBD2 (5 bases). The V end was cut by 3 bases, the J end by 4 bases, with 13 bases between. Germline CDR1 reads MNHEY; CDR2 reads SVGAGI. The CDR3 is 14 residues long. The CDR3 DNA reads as TGTGCCAGCAGTTATCGGGAAAGGGAGTACGAGCAGTACTTC. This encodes CASSYREREYEQYF.

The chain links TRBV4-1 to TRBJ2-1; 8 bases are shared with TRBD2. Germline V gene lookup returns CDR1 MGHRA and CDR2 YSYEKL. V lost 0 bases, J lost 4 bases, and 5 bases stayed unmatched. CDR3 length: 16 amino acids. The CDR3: CASSQDAGGLYNEQFF. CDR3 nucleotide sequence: TGCGCCAGCAGCCAAGATGCGGGAGGTCTGTACAATGAGCAGTTCTTC.

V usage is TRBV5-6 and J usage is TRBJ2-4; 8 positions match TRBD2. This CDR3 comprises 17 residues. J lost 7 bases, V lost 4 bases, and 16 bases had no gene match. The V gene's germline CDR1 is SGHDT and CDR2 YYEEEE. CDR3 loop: CASSALGAWRGANIQYF. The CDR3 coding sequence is TGTGCCAGCAGCGCCCTCGGGGCGTGGCGGGGGGCGAACATTCAGTACTTC. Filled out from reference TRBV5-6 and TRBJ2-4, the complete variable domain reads DAGVTQSPTHLIKTRGQQVTLRCSPKSGHDTVSWYQQALGQGPQFIFQYYEEEERQRGNFPDRFSGHQFPNYSSELNVNALLLGDSALYLCASSALGAWRGANIQYFGAGTRLSVL.

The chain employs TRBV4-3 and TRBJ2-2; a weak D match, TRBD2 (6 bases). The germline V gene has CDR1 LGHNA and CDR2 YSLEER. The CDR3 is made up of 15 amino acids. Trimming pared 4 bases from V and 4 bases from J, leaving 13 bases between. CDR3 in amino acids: CASSPGDFATGELFF. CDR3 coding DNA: TGCGCCAGCAGCCCGGGGGACTTCGCCACCGGGGAGCTGTTTTTT.

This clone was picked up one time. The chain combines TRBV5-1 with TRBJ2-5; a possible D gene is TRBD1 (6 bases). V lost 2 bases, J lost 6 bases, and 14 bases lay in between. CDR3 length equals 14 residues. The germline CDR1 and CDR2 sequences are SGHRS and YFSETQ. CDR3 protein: CASSLEQGRKTQYF. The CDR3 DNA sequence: TGCGCCAGCAGCTTAGAGCAGGGGAGAAAGACCCAGTACTTC.

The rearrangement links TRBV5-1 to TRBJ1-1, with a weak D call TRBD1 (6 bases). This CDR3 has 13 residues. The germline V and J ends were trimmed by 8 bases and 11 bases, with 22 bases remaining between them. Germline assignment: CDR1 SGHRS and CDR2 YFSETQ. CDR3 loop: CASKQGPASFAFF. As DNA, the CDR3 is TGCGCCAGTAAACAGGGCCCTGCATCGTTTGCTTTCTTT.

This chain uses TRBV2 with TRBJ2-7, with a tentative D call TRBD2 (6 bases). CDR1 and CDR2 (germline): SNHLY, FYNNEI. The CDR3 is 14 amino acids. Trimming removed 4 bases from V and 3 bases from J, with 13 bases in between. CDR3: CASSVETSSYEQYF. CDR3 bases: TGTGCCAGCAGTGTAGAAACTAGCAGCTACGAGCAGTACTTC.

The DNA for the CDR3 is TGTGCCAGCGGAGTAGACTACAGCGGAGAGACCCAGTACTTC. Protein product: CASGVDYSGETQYF. The chain combines TRBV27 with TRBJ2-5; D may be TRBD2 (5 bases). V was trimmed by 8 bases and J by 4 bases, leaving 17 bases between them. Germline V CDR1 and CDR2: MNHEY, SMNVEV (reference sequence). The CDR3 contains 14 residues.

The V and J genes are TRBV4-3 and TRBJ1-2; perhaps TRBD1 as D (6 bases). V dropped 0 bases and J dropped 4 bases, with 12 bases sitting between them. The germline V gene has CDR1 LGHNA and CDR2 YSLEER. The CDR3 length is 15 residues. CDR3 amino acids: CASSQDRGGGYGYTF. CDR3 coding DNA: TGCGCCAGCAGCCAAGATCGGGGAGGGGGCTATGGCTACACCTTC.

For the CDR3, the DNA is TGTGCCAGTAGTACCCCAGGGCGGGGGGCGGTCAAAAACATTCAGTACTTC. This sequence encodes CASSTPGRGAVKNIQYF. The chain employs TRBV19 and TRBJ2-4, with 8 bases fitting TRBD2. After removal of 4 bases from V and 3 bases from J, the junction contained 11 bases not matched to a gene. This CDR3 contains 17 residues. Germline CDR1 and CDR2: LNHDA and SQIVND (reference sequence).

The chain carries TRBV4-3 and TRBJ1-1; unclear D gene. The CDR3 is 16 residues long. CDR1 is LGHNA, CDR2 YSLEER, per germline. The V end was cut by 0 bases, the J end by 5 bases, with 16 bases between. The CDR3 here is CASSQDSVGSGTEAFF. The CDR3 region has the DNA TGCGCCAGCAGCCAAGATTCGGTCGGTTCCGGGACTGAAGCTTTCTTT.

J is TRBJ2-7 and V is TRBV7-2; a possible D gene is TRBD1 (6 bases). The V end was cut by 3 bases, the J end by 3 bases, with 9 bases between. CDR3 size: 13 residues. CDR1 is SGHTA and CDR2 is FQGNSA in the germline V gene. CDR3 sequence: CASSFSDSYEQYF. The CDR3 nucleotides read TGTGCCAGCAGCTTTTCGGACAGCTACGAGCAGTACTTC. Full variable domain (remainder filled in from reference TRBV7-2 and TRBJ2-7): GAGVSQSPSNKVTEKGKDVELRCDPISGHTALYWYRQSLGQGLEFLIYFQGNSAPDKSGLPSDRFSAERTGGSVSTLTIQRTQQEDSAVYLCASSFSDSYEQYFGPGTRLTVT.

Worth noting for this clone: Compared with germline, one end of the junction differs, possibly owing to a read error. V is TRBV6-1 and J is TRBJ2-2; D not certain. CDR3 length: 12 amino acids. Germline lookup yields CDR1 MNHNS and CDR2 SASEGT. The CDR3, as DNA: TGTGCCAGCAGTCACAACATCGGGGAGCTGTTTTTT. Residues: CASSHNIGELFF.

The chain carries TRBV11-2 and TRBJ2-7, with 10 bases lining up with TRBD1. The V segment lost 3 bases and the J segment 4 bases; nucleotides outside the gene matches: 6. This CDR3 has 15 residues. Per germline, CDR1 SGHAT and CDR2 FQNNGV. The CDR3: CASSFVSGQGYEQYF. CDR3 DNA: TGTGCCAGCAGCTTTGTTTCGGGACAGGGGTACGAGCAGTACTTC.

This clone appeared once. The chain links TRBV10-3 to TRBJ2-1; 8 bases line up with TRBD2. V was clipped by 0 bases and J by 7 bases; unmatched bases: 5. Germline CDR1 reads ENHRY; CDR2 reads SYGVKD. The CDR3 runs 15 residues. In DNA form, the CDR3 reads TGTGCCATCAGTGAGTCACAGCGGGAGAAGAATGAGCAGTTCTTC. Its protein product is CAISESQREKNEQFF.

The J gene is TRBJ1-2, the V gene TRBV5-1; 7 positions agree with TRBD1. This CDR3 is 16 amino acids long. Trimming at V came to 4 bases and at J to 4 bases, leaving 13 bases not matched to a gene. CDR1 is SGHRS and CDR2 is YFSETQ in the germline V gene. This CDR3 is CASSTTTGDVVYGYTF. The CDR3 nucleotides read TGCGCCAGCAGCACAACAACAGGGGACGTCGTCTATGGCTACACCTTC.

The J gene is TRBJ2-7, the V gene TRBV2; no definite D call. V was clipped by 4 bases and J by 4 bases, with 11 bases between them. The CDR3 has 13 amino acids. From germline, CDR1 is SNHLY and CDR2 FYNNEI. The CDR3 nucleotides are TGTGCCAGCAGTGTATTTAGCTTTTACGAGCAGTACTTC. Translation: CASSVFSFYEQYF.

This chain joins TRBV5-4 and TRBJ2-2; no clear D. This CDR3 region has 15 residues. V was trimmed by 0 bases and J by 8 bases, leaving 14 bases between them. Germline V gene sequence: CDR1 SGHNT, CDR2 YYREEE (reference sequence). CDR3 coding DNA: TGTGCCAGCAGCTTGGATAGGAGTTTCGCGGGGGAGCTGTTTTTT. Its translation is CASSLDRSFAGELFF. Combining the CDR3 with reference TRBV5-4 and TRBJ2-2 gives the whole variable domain ETGVTQSPTHLIKTRGQQVTLRCSSQSGHNTVSWYQQALGQGPQFIFQYYREEENGRGNFPPRFSGLQFPNYSSELNVNALELDDSALYLCASSLDRSFAGELFFGEGSRLTVL.

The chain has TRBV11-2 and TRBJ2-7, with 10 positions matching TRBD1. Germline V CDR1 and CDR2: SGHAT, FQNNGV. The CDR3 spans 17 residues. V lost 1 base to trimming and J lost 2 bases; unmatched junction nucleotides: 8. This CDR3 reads CASSLGPSGTGAYEQYF. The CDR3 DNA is TGTGCCAGCAGCTTAGGACCTTCCGGGACAGGGGCCTACGAGCAGTACTTC.